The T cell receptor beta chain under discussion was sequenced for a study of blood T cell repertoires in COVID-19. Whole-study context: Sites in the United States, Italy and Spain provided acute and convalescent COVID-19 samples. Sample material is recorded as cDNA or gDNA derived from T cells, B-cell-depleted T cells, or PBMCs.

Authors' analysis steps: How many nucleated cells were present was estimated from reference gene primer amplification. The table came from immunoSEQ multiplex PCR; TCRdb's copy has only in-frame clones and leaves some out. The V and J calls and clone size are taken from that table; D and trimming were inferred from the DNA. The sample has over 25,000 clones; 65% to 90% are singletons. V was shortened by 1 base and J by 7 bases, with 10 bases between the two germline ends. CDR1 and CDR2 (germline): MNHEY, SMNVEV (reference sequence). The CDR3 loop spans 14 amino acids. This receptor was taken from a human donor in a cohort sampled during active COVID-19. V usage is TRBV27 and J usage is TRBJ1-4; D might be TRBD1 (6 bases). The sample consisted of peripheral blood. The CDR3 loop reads CASSLYRQAEKLFF. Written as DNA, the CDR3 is TGTGCCAGCAGTTTATACAGACAGGCTGAAAAACTGTTTTTT.